The 15 T cell receptor beta chains listed next were all sequenced from one sample in a study of vaccination effects on CD4 cells after COVID-19. Sequenced by immunoSEQ multiplex PCR; TCRdb stores in-frame clones only, minus some. The sample carries almost 40,000 clones, about 81% recorded once. These receptors are not linked to any known antigen. Around day 10 of culture, CD4+ T cells were separated out. The starting material was CD4+ T cells from PBMCs cultured without peptide, obtained before COVID-19 vaccination. These receptors all come from a human donor who received a COVID-19 vaccine.

The chain couples TRBV4-1 to TRBJ2-5, with 7 bases identical to TRBD1. This CDR3 has 14 amino acids. The V and J ends lost 3 bases and 4 bases, in that order; junction bases with no gene match: 5. The germline V gene encodes CDR1 MGHRA and CDR2 YSYEKL. The CDR3 nucleotides read TGCGCCAGCAGCCAGGATACAGGGGCAGAGACCCAGTACTTC. Its protein product is CASSQDTGAETQYF.

This clone has just one count. The J gene is TRBJ1-4, the V gene TRBV5-5, with no clear D. Germline V gives CDR1 SGHKS, CDR2 YYEKEE (reference sequence). CDR3 length: 17 residues. Trimming removed 0 bases from V and 0 bases from J, with 12 bases in between. CDR3 amino acids: CASSLAITGTTNEKLFF. CDR3 coding DNA: TGTGCCAGCAGCTTGGCTATAACCGGGACAACTAATGAAAAACTGTTTTTT. Based on the CDR3 plus reference TRBV5-5 and TRBJ1-4, the full variable domain is DAGVTQSPTHLIKTRGQQVTLRCSPISGHKSVSWYQQVLGQGPQFIFQYYEKEERGRGNFPDRFSARQFPNYSSELNVNALLLGDSALYLCASSLAITGTTNEKLFFGSGTQLSVL.

In this sample, this clone turned up once. The chain couples TRBV5-8 to TRBJ2-2; TRBD2 agrees at 8 bases. The CDR3 runs to 17 residues. The junction had 10 bases not matched to a gene; V was cut back by 5 bases and J by 1 base. The germline gives CDR1 SGHTS, CDR2 YDEGEE. As DNA, the CDR3 is TGTGCCAGCAGTTTTATAGCCCTAGCGGGGAACACCGGGGAGCTGTTTTTT. Translated, it gives CASSFIALAGNTGELFF.

V usage is TRBV5-1 and J usage is TRBJ1-3; D not certain. Trimming left V 7 bases short and J 0 bases short, with 20 bases between. The CDR3 runs to 17 residues. The germline V gene encodes CDR1 SGHRS and CDR2 YFSETQ. The CDR3 DNA reads TGCGCCAGCGACCCGTGGGTTCACACGTCCTCTGGAAACACCATATATTTT. This translates into CASDPWVHTSSGNTIYF.

The chain recombines TRBV5-1 with TRBJ2-5; a possible D gene is TRBD2 (6 bases). The CDR3 is made up of 15 amino acids. Germline CDR1 and CDR2: SGHRS and YFSETQ. V was shortened by 4 bases and J by 5 bases, with 18 bases between the two germline ends. CDR3 in amino acids: CASSPPLGTFETQYF. CDR3 in DNA: TGCGCCAGCAGCCCCCCGCTAGGGACTTTTGAGACCCAGTACTTC. Drawing the rest from reference TRBV5-1 and TRBJ2-5, the complete variable domain is KAGVTQTPRYLIKTRGQQVTLSCSPISGHRSVSWYQQTPGQGLQFLFEYFSETQRNKGNFPGRFSGRQFSNSRSEMNVSTLELGDSALYLCASSPPLGTFETQYFGPGTRLLVL.

The chain employs TRBV7-9 and TRBJ2-3; 12 bases are shared with TRBD2. The CDR3 sequence is 15 residues long. Germline CDR1 is SEHNR and CDR2 is FQNEAQ (reference sequence). V shed 3 bases, J shed 5 bases, and the junction held 3 bases outside the gene matches. The CDR3 DNA sequence: TGTGCCAGCAGCTTTTCACTAGCGGGGGGAGATACGCAGTATTTT. Its translation: CASSFSLAGGDTQYF. Full variable domain (missing parts from reference TRBV7-9 and TRBJ2-3): DTGVSQNPRHKITKRGQNVTFRCDPISEHNRLYWYRQTLGQGPEFLTYFQNEAQLEKSRLLSDRFSAERPKGSFSTLEIQRTEQGDSAMYLCASSFSLAGGDTQYFGPGTRLTVL.

The rearrangement joins TRBV5-1 to TRBJ2-5; 7 bases are a match to TRBD1. With V trimmed by 6 bases and J by 1 base, 6 bases remained unmatched. This CDR3 has 14 amino acids. Germline V CDR1 and CDR2: SGHRS, YFSETQ. The CDR3, as DNA: TGCGCCAGCACCTACTGGGACAGCCAAGAGACCCAGTACTTC. Translation gives CASTYWDSQETQYF.

The chain employs TRBV15 and TRBJ1-1; D not resolved. CDR3 length: 16 amino acids. CDR1 and CDR2 (germline): LNHNV, YYDKDF (reference sequence). V was shortened by 0 bases and J by 6 bases, with 17 bases between the two germline ends. CDR3 coding DNA: TGTGCCACCAGCAGAGATCCCTTGGCCCAGGTAGCTGAAGCTTTCTTT. It translates to CATSRDPLAQVAEAFF.

V is TRBV6-5 and J is TRBJ2-7; D might be TRBD1 or TRBD2, each matching 5 bases. V dropped 7 bases and J dropped 4 bases, with 14 bases sitting between them. This CDR3 region has 13 residues. The V gene's germline CDR1 is MNHEY and CDR2 SVGAGI. Written as DNA, the CDR3 is TGTGCCAGCAACTGGGACCGACCGTACGAGCAGTACGTC. This gives the protein CASNWDRPYEQYV.

The CDR3 sequence: CASSIDRSNQPQHF. CDR3 bases: TGTGCCAGTAGTATAGACAGGAGCAATCAGCCCCAGCATTTT. The chain carries TRBV19 and TRBJ1-5; no definite D call. V was pared by 0 bases and J by 1 base, with 4 bases between. The CDR3 has 14 residues. Germline V gene sequence: CDR1 LNHDA, CDR2 SQIVND (reference sequence).

The chain has TRBV4-3 and TRBJ2-1; 8 nucleotides match TRBD1. The V gene's germline CDR1 is LGHNA and CDR2 YSLEER. V trimming: 4 bases; J trimming: 0 bases; junction bases outside the gene matches: 5. This CDR3 contains 16 residues. Here the CDR3 reads CASSRSGQGSYNEQFF. The CDR3 DNA sequence: TGCGCCAGCAGCCGCTCCGGACAGGGCTCCTACAATGAGCAGTTCTTC.

The chain has TRBV19 and TRBJ1-4; D may be TRBD1 (6 bases). Germline CDR1 is LNHDA and CDR2 is SQIVND (reference sequence). The ends were cut back, 5 bases at V and 3 bases at J, with 10 bases in the middle. This CDR3 is built from 14 residues. CDR3 DNA: TGTGCCAGTAGTTACAGGGCTTCTAATGAAAAACTGTTTTTT. Translated, it gives CASSYRASNEKLFF.

The chain combines TRBV2 with TRBJ2-5; TRBD1 matches 10 bases. V lost 5 bases and J lost 5; bases outside the gene matches: 8. Looked up from germline, CDR1 is SNHLY and CDR2 is FYNNEI. CDR3 size: 15 residues. Here the CDR3 reads CASSRQGASAETQYF. CDR3 bases: TGTGCCAGCAGTCGACAGGGGGCCAGCGCGGAGACCCAGTACTTC.

This chain uses TRBV10-1 with TRBJ2-2, with D possibly matching TRBD2 (6 bases). Per germline, CDR1 WNHNN and CDR2 SYGVQD (reference sequence). This CDR3 comprises 15 residues. V was trimmed by 6 bases and J by 5 bases, leaving 16 bases between them. This CDR3 is CASSLVRGSTGELFF. CDR3 nucleotide sequence: TGCGCCAGCAGCCTCGTCCGGGGGAGTACCGGGGAGCTGTTTTTT.

This rearrangement joins TRBV5-6 to TRBJ2-2, with a weak D call TRBD1 (5 bases). This CDR3 has 17 amino acids. The germline gives CDR1 SGHDT, CDR2 YYEEEE. V dropped 5 bases and J dropped 2 bases, with 19 bases sitting between them. In nucleotides, the CDR3 is TGTGCCAGCAGTATGAATTGGGGCCGGATAAACACCGGGGAGCTGTTTTTT. This codes for CASSMNWGRINTGELFF.